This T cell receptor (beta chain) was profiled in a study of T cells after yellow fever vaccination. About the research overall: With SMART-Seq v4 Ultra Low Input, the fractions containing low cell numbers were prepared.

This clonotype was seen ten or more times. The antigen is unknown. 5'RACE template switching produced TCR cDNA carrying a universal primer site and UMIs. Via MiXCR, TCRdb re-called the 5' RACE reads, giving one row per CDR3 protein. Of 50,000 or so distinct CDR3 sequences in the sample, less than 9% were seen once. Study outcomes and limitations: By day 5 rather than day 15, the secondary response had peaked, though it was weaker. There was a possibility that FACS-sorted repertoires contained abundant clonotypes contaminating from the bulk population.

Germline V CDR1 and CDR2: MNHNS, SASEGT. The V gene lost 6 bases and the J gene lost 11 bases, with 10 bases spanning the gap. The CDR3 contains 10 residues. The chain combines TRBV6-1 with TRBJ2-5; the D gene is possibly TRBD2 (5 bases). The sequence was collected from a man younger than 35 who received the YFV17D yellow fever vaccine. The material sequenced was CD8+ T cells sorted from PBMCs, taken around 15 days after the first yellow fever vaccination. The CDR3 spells CASRERGQYF. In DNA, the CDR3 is TGTGCCAGCAGGGAACGAGGGCAGTACTTC.